Listed below are T cell receptor beta chains from one sample, sequenced in a study of T cell responses to AZD1222 COVID-19 vaccine. Assay used: immunoSEQ multiplex PCR; TCRdb lists only in-frame clones, some missing. The profile shows some 83,000 clones, about 91% of them singletons. This specimen was peripheral blood, taken 28 days after the second AZD1222 dose. These receptors all come from an adult who received the AZD1222 COVID-19 vaccine. Each CDR3 is given with its conserved first and last residue. A D gene is named only where the DNA matches it firmly. The listing skips clone size in some rows; elsewhere it reads once, few, many or a size class.

J gene: TRBJ2-2; D gene: NA; clone size: NA; V gene: TRBV7-3; CDR3 protein: CASRLTRFTGELFF; CDR3 DNA: TGTGCCAGCAGACTTACTAGGTTCACCGGGGAGCTGTTTTTT
J gene: TRBJ1-1; D gene: NA; clone size: NA; V gene: TRBV19; CDR3 protein: CASSIGTENTEAFF; CDR3 DNA: TGTGCCAGTAGTATAGGGACGGAGAACACTGAAGCTTTCTTT
J gene: TRBJ1-1; D gene: NA; clone size: few; V gene: TRBV6-2/TRBV6-3; CDR3 protein: CASSPNTEAFF; CDR3 DNA: TGTGCCAGCAGCCCTAACACTGAAGCTTTCTTT
J gene: TRBJ2-7; D gene: TRBD1; clone size: NA; V gene: TRBV18; CDR3 protein: CASSPPRGQGGDEQYF; CDR3 DNA: TGTGCCAGCTCACCACCGCGGGGACAGGGGGGGGACGAGCAGTACTTC
J gene: TRBJ1-5; D gene: NA; clone size: NA; V gene: TRBV2; CDR3 protein: CASTREAGGYQPQHF; CDR3 DNA: TGTGCCAGCACGCGAGAGGCGGGGGGTTATCAGCCCCAGCATTTT
J gene: TRBJ2-7; D gene: NA; clone size: NA; V gene: TRBV7-9; CDR3 protein: CASSFSYEQYF; CDR3 DNA: TGTGCCAGCAGCTTCTCCTACGAGCAGTACTTC
J gene: TRBJ2-7; D gene: TRBD1; clone size: once; V gene: TRBV5-4; CDR3 protein: CASSLALDRAYEQYF; CDR3 DNA: TGTGCCAGCAGCTTGGCCTTGGACAGGGCGTACGAGCAGTACTTC
J gene: TRBJ2-1; D gene: NA; clone size: NA; V gene: TRBV9; CDR3 protein: CASSPLVDNEQFF; CDR3 DNA: TGTGCCAGCAGCCCTCTTGTGGACAATGAGCAGTTCTTC
J gene: TRBJ1-1; D gene: NA; clone size: NA; V gene: TRBV7-3; CDR3 protein: CASSLTLSPVGEAFF; CDR3 DNA: TGTGCCAGCAGCTTAACGTTGAGCCCCGTTGGTGAAGCTTTCTTT
J gene: TRBJ1-2; D gene: NA; clone size: NA; V gene: TRBV28; CDR3 protein: CASSPSKYYYGYTF; CDR3 DNA: TGTGCCAGCAGTCCAAGCAAGTATTACTATGGCTACACCTTC